A single sample gave rise to the 3 T cell receptor beta chains below, sequenced in a study of blood T cells in healthy people across ages. A second 7 to 11 cycle PCR used barcoded and J-beta primers. TCRdb processed the 5' RACE reads anew with MiXCR; each CDR3 protein has one entry. Of about a million distinct CDR3 sequences in the sample, more than 30% are singletons; the top ten hold less than 15%. Sequences were obtained from blood. The receptors originated from a man aged 18 to 30 in good health.

This chain joins TRBV12-3 or TRBV12-4 and TRBJ2-5, with 7 bases lining up with TRBD2. The CDR3 spans 13 residues. V lost 6 bases and J lost 5; bases outside the gene matches: 6. CDR3 protein: CASRSGAWETQYF. The CDR3 DNA is TGTGCCAGCAGGAGCGGGGCCTGGGAGACCCAGTACTTC.

The CDR3 reads CASSLGPRESTDTQYF. The CDR3 bases are TGTGCCAGCAGCTTAGGCCCAAGGGAGAGCACAGATACGCAGTATTTT. This chain uses TRBV7-2 with TRBJ2-3; weak D call: TRBD2 (5 bases). Germline loops: CDR1 SGHTA, CDR2 FQGNSA. The CDR3 has 16 amino acids. The ends were cut back, 1 base at V and 0 bases at J, with 11 bases in the middle.

The chain recombines TRBV3-1 with TRBJ1-1, with D perhaps TRBD1 (5 bases). CDR3 length equals 14 residues. V was shortened by 4 bases and J by 3 bases, with 12 bases between the two germline ends. Germline CDR1 reads LGHDT; CDR2 reads YNNKEL (reference sequence). The CDR3 reads CASSRRTGHTEAFF. CDR3 nucleotides: TGTGCCAGCAGCCGGCGAACGGGACACACTGAAGCTTTCTTT.